A single sample is the source of the 19 T cell receptor beta chains below, sequenced in a study of radiation and T cells in renal cell carcinoma (dated by TCRdb to 2019 to 2021). Libraries were made using the immunoSEQ multiplex PCR assay. TCRdb's version of the immuneACCESS table is confined to in-frame rearrangements and falls short of the full clone set. An unresolved V gene accounts for under half of the shortfall where checked; the remainder is of unknown origin. The sample includes 150,000 or so clones, with roughly 90% observed a single time. The ten largest make up around 12% of the sample. The label giving this sample's time point can be read as: baseline pretreatment blood. What the treatment or condition label conveys for this sample: 15 Gy SBRT to primary tumor, nephrectomy 4 weeks later. The material sequenced was blood, taken from a patient whose treatment included radiotherapy and nephrectomy. The source of these receptors is a woman aged 45-59 years with renal cell carcinoma.

The chain couples TRBV11-3 to TRBJ1-6; TRBD1 might be the D (5 bases). Germline V lookup: CDR1 SGHNT, CDR2 YENEEA. The CDR3 extends over 14 amino acids. The V gene lost 5 bases and the J gene lost 6 bases, with 11 bases spanning the gap. CDR3 in amino acids: CASSEGSGNSPLHF. In DNA form, the CDR3 reads TGTGCCAGCAGCGAGGGGTCCGGTAATTCACCCCTCCACTTT.

This sequence joins TRBV5-1 and TRBJ1-6; no reliable D call. Trimming pared 4 bases from V and 3 bases from J, leaving 11 bases between. The CDR3 is 15 amino acids. Germline V lookup: CDR1 SGHRS, CDR2 YFSETQ. The CDR3 here is CASSPGHSYNSPLHF. The CDR3 DNA reads as TGCGCCAGCAGCCCGGGCCACAGCTATAATTCACCCCTCCACTTT.

The CDR3 reads CASSLLTAYEQYF. CDR3 sequence (DNA): TGTGCCAGCAGCTTACTCACTGCCTACGAGCAGTACTTC. The chain links TRBV13 to TRBJ2-7; D remains ambiguous. The CDR3 has 13 residues. Germline V lookup: CDR1 PRHDT, CDR2 FYEKMQ (reference sequence). Trimming left V 2 bases short and J 2 bases short, with 7 bases between.

This clone was seen a few times. V and J are TRBV29-1 and TRBJ1-1, with TRBD1 as a possible D gene (5 bases). The ends were cut back, 4 bases at V and 8 bases at J, with 20 bases in the middle. The CDR3 covers 14 residues. CDR1 and CDR2 (germline): SQVTM, ANQGSEA. CDR3 amino acids: CSVGQGGGNLEAFF. The CDR3 nucleotides read TGCAGCGTTGGGCAGGGTGGGGGGAATCTAGAAGCTTTCTTT.

This chain uses TRBV5-8 with TRBJ1-5; no clear D gene. Trimming stripped 4 bases from V and 0 bases from J, with 14 bases between. CDR3 length: 16 amino acids. Germline lookup yields CDR1 SGHTS and CDR2 YDEGEE. Written as DNA, the CDR3 is TGTGCCAGCAGCCCGCTGCAGAGCCTTAGCAATCAGCCCCAGCATTTT. Translating it yields CASSPLQSLSNQPQHF.

To note about this clone: The sample has other DNA sequences that encode this CDR3 too. The chain is built from TRBV7-2 and TRBJ2-2; no firm D call. Per the germline V gene, CDR1 is SGHTA and CDR2 is FQGNSA. Trimming pared 4 bases from V and 0 bases from J, leaving 3 bases between. The CDR3 is 13 residues long. The CDR3 DNA reads TGTGCCAGCAGCTCACCGAACACCGGGGAGCTGTTTTTT. The encoded protein is CASSSPNTGELFF.

V and J are TRBV19 and TRBJ2-3; D is perhaps TRBD1 (5 bases). Germline V gene data show CDR1 as LNHDA and CDR2 as SQIVND (reference sequence). The CDR3 contains 16 residues. The ends were cut back, 6 bases at V and 8 bases at J, with 24 bases in the middle. The CDR3 DNA sequence: TGTGCCAGTAGCAAATATCCACAGACAGATTTTGCTACGCAGTATTTT. Translation: CASSKYPQTDFATQYF.

The chain recombines TRBV2 with TRBJ1-5; TRBD1 matches at 10 bases. V was clipped by 6 bases and J by 7 bases; unmatched bases: 12. The germline V gene has CDR1 SNHLY and CDR2 FYNNEI. This CDR3 comprises 16 residues. The CDR3 sequence: CASRPGTGAARQPQHF. CDR3 bases: TGTGCCAGCAGACCCGGGACAGGGGCTGCGAGGCAGCCCCAGCATTTT.

The rearrangement joins TRBV11-2 to TRBJ1-1, with D perhaps TRBD1 (6 bases). Per germline, CDR1 SGHAT and CDR2 FQNNGV. The CDR3 consists of 14 residues. V dropped 3 bases and J dropped 4 bases, with 12 bases sitting between them. The CDR3 reads CASSFGGLVTEAFF. CDR3 bases: TGTGCCAGCAGCTTTGGGGGCCTGGTCACTGAAGCTTTCTTT.

The chain links TRBV15 to TRBJ1-5; TRBD1 might be the D (5 bases). Germline V gene lookup returns CDR1 LNHNV and CDR2 YYDKDF (reference sequence). This CDR3 has 12 amino acids. The V end was cut by 7 bases, the J end by 4 bases, with 8 bases between. The CDR3 here is CATKRGNQPQHF. The CDR3 DNA follows: TGTGCCACCAAACGGGGGAATCAGCCCCAGCATTTT.

This clone was picked up one time. CDR3 in DNA: TGTGCCAGCAGCCTCTTAGGACTTCAGTCAGATACGCAGTATTTT. Amino acids: CASSLLGLQSDTQYF. V is TRBV11-2 and J is TRBJ2-3, with TRBD2 as a possible D gene (5 bases). This CDR3 contains 15 residues. CDR1 SGHAT and CDR2 FQNNGV come from the germline V gene. Trimming shortened V by 5 bases and J by 4 bases, and 16 bases separated the two germline ends.

The rearrangement uses TRBV19 and TRBJ1-1; TRBD1 matches 7 bases. V shed 4 bases and J 2 bases; nucleotides not matched to a gene: 16. Germline V CDR1 and CDR2: LNHDA, SQIVND (reference sequence). The CDR3 contains 18 residues. The CDR3 DNA reads as TGTGCCAGTAGTAAAATCGGACAGGCGGTGGGGAAAAACACTGAAGCTTTCTTT. Its translation is CASSKIGQAVGKNTEAFF.

The V call is TRBV28, the J call TRBJ1-5; 9 bases agree with TRBD1. With V trimmed by 5 bases and J by 4 bases, 9 bases remained unmatched. Germline-derived CDR1 and CDR2 are MDHEN and SYDVKM. CDR3 length equals 16 residues. The CDR3 DNA is TGTGCCAGCAGTCCCACCGGGACAGGGCGGAATCAGCCCCAGCATTTT. Amino acids: CASSPTGTGRNQPQHF.

The chain recombines TRBV5-1 with TRBJ1-3; TRBD1 might be the D (5 bases). Germline lookup yields CDR1 SGHRS and CDR2 YFSETQ. The CDR3 contains 18 residues. Trimming pared 1 base from V and 0 bases from J, leaving 17 bases between. The CDR3 region is CASSLSVGGSNSGNTIYF. CDR3 nucleotide sequence: TGCGCCAGCAGCTTGTCAGTCGGGGGGTCTAACTCTGGAAACACCATATATTTT.

This chain connects TRBV28 to TRBJ1-4; no reliable D call. Germline V gives CDR1 MDHEN, CDR2 SYDVKM. The CDR3 runs 13 residues. Between the trimmed V and J ends, which lost 7 bases and 8 bases, there was a span of 14 bases. The CDR3: CASNTPPLEKLFF. The DNA of the CDR3 is TGTGCCAGCAATACCCCGCCCTTGGAAAAACTGTTTTTT.

The table lists this clone with a few counts. Sequence at one end of the junction differs from germline and may be a read error. The chain combines TRBV11-2 with TRBJ1-6; weak D call: TRBD1 (6 bases). Germline V lookup: CDR1 SGHAT, CDR2 FQNNGV. The CDR3 is 16 amino acids. The CDR3 sequence: CASSFIGGADNSPLHF. The CDR3 DNA sequence: TGTGCCAGCAGCTTTATTGGGGGCGCGGATAACTCACCCCTCCACTTT.

The chain is built from TRBV5-1 and TRBJ1-1; possibly TRBD1 for D (5 bases). Trimming cost V 0 bases and J 3 bases, with 6 bases left between them. CDR3 length: 13 residues. Germline CDR1 and CDR2: SGHRS and YFSETQ. CDR3 sequence reads: CASSLVGDTEAFF. CDR3 coding DNA: TGCGCCAGCAGCTTGGTAGGGGACACTGAAGCTTTCTTT.

The V gene is TRBV4-1, the J gene TRBJ2-3; D perhaps matches TRBD1 (5 bases). The germline CDR1 and CDR2 sequences are MGHRA and YSYEKL. This CDR3 contains 17 residues. V was clipped by 0 bases and J by 2 bases, with 15 bases between them. The CDR3 region has the DNA TGCGCCAGCAGCCAAGATTGGGGCAGGTTTACCACAGATACGCAGTATTTT. As protein: CASSQDWGRFTTDTQYF.

The CDR3 loop reads CASSERLGGEQYF. The CDR3 DNA is TGTGCCAGCAGTGAAAGGTTAGGGGGCGAGCAGTACTTC. This rearrangement joins TRBV6-1 to TRBJ2-7, with a possible D match to TRBD1 (6 bases). The CDR3 loop spans 13 amino acids. Germline CDR1 MNHNS, CDR2 SASEGT. The V and J ends lost 2 bases and 6 bases respectively, with 11 bases between them.